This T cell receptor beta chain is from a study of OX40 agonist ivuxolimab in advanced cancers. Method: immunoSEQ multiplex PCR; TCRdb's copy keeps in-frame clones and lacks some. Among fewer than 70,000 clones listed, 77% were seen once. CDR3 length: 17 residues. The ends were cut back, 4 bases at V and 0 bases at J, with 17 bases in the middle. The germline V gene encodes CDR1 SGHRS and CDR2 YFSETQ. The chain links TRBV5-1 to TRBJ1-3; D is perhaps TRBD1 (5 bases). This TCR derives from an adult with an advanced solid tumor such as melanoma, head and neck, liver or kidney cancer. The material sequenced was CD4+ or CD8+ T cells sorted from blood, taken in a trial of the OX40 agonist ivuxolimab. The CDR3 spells CASSPGAPGSSGNTIYF. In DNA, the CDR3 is TGCGCCAGCAGCCCCGGGGCTCCTGGAAGCTCTGGAAACACCATATATTTT.